These T cell receptor beta chains were read from a single sample in a study of blood T cell repertoires in COVID-19. Method: immunoSEQ multiplex PCR; TCRdb's copy keeps in-frame clones and lacks some. The table lists around 280,000 clones, 70% to 90% of them singletons. The sample consisted of peripheral blood. These receptors all stem from a woman younger than 45 who had recovered from COVID-19. Each CDR3 is given with its conserved first and last residue. Fields, in order: J gene, clone size, D gene, V gene, CDR3 protein, CDR3 DNA. A D gene is named only where the DNA matches it firmly. Size is stated for part of the rows, as once, few or many counts, or as a class when the clone is expanded.

j_gene: TRBJ1-4; abundance: -; d_gene: TRBD1; v_gene: TRBV11-2; CDR3aa: CASRTTGGKEKLFF; CDR3nt: TGTGCCAGCAGAACGACAGGGGGCAAGGAAAAACTGTTTTTT
j_gene: TRBJ1-5; abundance: -; d_gene: -; v_gene: TRBV6-6; CDR3aa: CASSFGDYSQPQHF; CDR3nt: TGTGCCAGCAGTTTCGGGGATTACAGTCAGCCCCAGCATTTT
j_gene: TRBJ2-1; abundance: once; d_gene: TRBD2; v_gene: TRBV5-1; CDR3aa: CASSLASGSSYNEQFF; CDR3nt: TGCGCCAGCAGCTTGGCTAGCGGGAGCTCCTACAATGAGCAGTTCTTC
j_gene: TRBJ2-1; abundance: -; d_gene: TRBD2; v_gene: TRBV9; CDR3aa: CASNLLAGGEQFF; CDR3nt: TGTGCCAGCAACCTCCTAGCGGGAGGTGAGCAGTTCTTC
j_gene: TRBJ2-7; abundance: -; d_gene: TRBD2; v_gene: TRBV19; CDR3aa: CASSTVGLAGGDYEQYF; CDR3nt: TGTGCCAGTAGTACCGTCGGACTAGCGGGAGGGGACTACGAGCAGTACTTC
j_gene: TRBJ2-5; abundance: -; d_gene: -; v_gene: TRBV10-1; CDR3aa: CASTSLHPPQETQYF; CDR3nt: TGCGCCAGCACCTCACTCCACCCGCCACAAGAGACCCAGTACTTC
j_gene: TRBJ2-7; abundance: -; d_gene: TRBD1; v_gene: TRBV6-6; CDR3aa: CASSYRDRASEQYF; CDR3nt: TGTGCCAGCAGTTACCGGGACAGGGCTTCCGAGCAGTACTTC
j_gene: TRBJ1-1; abundance: -; d_gene: TRBD1; v_gene: TRBV18; CDR3aa: CASSSGQGMNTEAFF; CDR3nt: TGTGCCAGCTCATCGGGACAGGGGATGAACACTGAAGCTTTCTTT
j_gene: TRBJ2-2; abundance: -; d_gene: -; v_gene: TRBV2; CDR3aa: CASSELNGELFF; CDR3nt: TGTGCCAGCAGTGAGTTAAACGGGGAGCTGTTTTTT
j_gene: TRBJ1-6; abundance: -; d_gene: TRBD1; v_gene: TRBV12-5; CDR3aa: CASGLLGQGDSPLHF; CDR3nt: TGTGCTAGTGGTTTGTTGGGACAGGGGGATTCACCCCTCCACTTT
j_gene: TRBJ1-1; abundance: -; d_gene: -; v_gene: TRBV19; CDR3aa: CASSINPASTEAFF; CDR3nt: TGTGCCAGTAGTATAAACCCCGCGAGCACTGAAGCTTTCTTT
j_gene: TRBJ2-1; abundance: -; d_gene: -; v_gene: TRBV29-1; CDR3aa: CSVARASSYNEQFF; CDR3nt: TGCAGCGTTGCGAGGGCGAGCTCCTACAATGAGCAGTTCTTC
j_gene: TRBJ2-7; abundance: -; d_gene: -; v_gene: TRBV2; CDR3aa: CASSPGLTYEQYF; CDR3nt: TGTGCCAGCAGTCCCGGACTTACTTACGAGCAGTACTTC
j_gene: TRBJ1-5; abundance: -; d_gene: -; v_gene: TRBV7-9; CDR3aa: CASSLSLNQPQHF; CDR3nt: TGTGCCAGCAGCTTAAGCCTCAATCAGCCCCAGCATTTT
j_gene: TRBJ2-7; abundance: -; d_gene: TRBD2; v_gene: TRBV5-8; CDR3aa: CASSDGTSVRNEQYF; CDR3nt: TGTGCCAGCAGCGATGGGACTAGCGTTAGGAACGAGCAGTACTTC
j_gene: TRBJ2-5; abundance: -; d_gene: -; v_gene: TRBV7-2; CDR3aa: CASSLSSRGGETQYF; CDR3nt: TGTGCCAGCAGCTTATCATCGCGGGGAGGTGAGACCCAGTACTTC
j_gene: TRBJ2-7; abundance: -; d_gene: TRBD2; v_gene: TRBV19; CDR3aa: CASSQGLVVEQYF; CDR3nt: TGTGCCAGTAGTCAAGGACTAGTCGTCGAGCAGTACTTC
j_gene: TRBJ2-2; abundance: -; d_gene: -; v_gene: TRBV10-3; CDR3aa: CATRGMNTGELFF; CDR3nt: TGTGCCACCCGAGGGATGAACACCGGGGAGCTGTTTTTT
j_gene: TRBJ1-1; abundance: -; d_gene: -; v_gene: TRBV5-1; CDR3aa: CASSPRFENTEAFF; CDR3nt: TGCGCCAGCAGCCCCCGGTTCGAAAACACTGAAGCTTTCTTT
j_gene: TRBJ2-5; abundance: -; d_gene: TRBD2; v_gene: TRBV7-9; CDR3aa: CASSPGGGRVQETQYF; CDR3nt: TGTGCCAGCAGCCCGGGCGGGGGGCGCGTCCAAGAGACCCAGTACTTC
j_gene: TRBJ1-1; abundance: -; d_gene: -; v_gene: TRBV21-1; CDR3aa: CASSKRGGRGDTEAFF; CDR3nt: TGTGCCAGCAGCAAAAGGGGTGGAAGGGGCGACACTGAAGCTTTCTTT